This T cell receptor beta chain is drawn from a study of T cells in Graves' hyperthyroidism and ophthalmopathy. Amplification of TCR beta CDR3 regions was performed using RNA transcripts as template. Initially, a first-round RT-PCR of the TCR CDR3 employed the HTBI primer set. Each CDR3 protein is one row after TCRdb ran MiXCR on the multiplex PCR reads. The sample lists fewer than 550,000 distinct CDR3 sequences, approximately 25% seen once, with 10% to 12% in the top ten. This clonotype has just a few counts. The specimen sequenced was blood. The receptor's source is a woman in her 30s with Graves' ophthalmopathy.

The CDR3: CASSSIRRPYGYTF. Written as DNA, the CDR3 is TGTGCCAGCAGCTCTATTCGGCGTCCCTATGGCTACACCTTC. The chain joins TRBV9 to TRBJ1-2, with D hard to call. The CDR3 spans 14 residues. Trimming took off 4 bases at V and 4 bases at J, with 14 bases between the two ends. Germline-derived CDR1 and CDR2 are SGDLS and YYNGEE.